Each of the 23 T cell receptor beta chains below was sequenced from the same sample in a study of T cells in Graves' hyperthyroidism and ophthalmopathy. The CDR3 regions of TCR beta were amplified from RNA transcripts. HTBI primers drove first-round RT-PCR of the TCR CDR3. TCRdb called the multiplex PCR reads again in MiXCR, with one record for every CDR3 protein. The sample consists of some 350,000 distinct CDR3 sequences, just under 25% of them appearing once. The sample was blood. All receptors derive from a man aged 45-60 years with Graves' hyperthyroidism.

This rearrangement joins TRBV28 to TRBJ2-3; D is unresolved. In germline, CDR1 is MDHEN, CDR2 SYDVKM. Trimming stripped 6 bases from V and 2 bases from J, with 18 bases between. CDR3 length: 16 residues. The CDR3 DNA reads TGTGCCAGCAGCCCCCTGACCAGTGCTTCCACAGATACGCAGTATTTT. Protein: CASSPLTSASTDTQYF.

This clonotype was detected only a few times. The V call is TRBV5-1, the J call TRBJ2-3; D is ambiguous. V dropped 7 bases and J dropped 0 bases, with 15 bases sitting between them. The CDR3 runs 15 residues. Germline lookup yields CDR1 SGHRS and CDR2 YFSETQ. CDR3 in DNA: TGCGCCAGCCGACGAATGACTCAGAGCACAGATACGCAGTATTTT. This gives the protein CASRRMTQSTDTQYF.

This clonotype has only a few counts. The chain combines TRBV6-2 or TRBV6-3 with TRBJ2-7, with no clear D. The V end lost 4 bases, the J end lost 6 bases, and 16 bases lay between the germline ends. Germline V gives CDR1 MNHEY, CDR2 SVGEGT. CDR3 length equals 14 residues. CDR3 loop: CASSFVEPWSEQYF. CDR3 in DNA: TGTGCCAGCAGTTTTGTGGAACCCTGGAGCGAGCAGTACTTC.

Ten or more counts support this clonotype. The rearrangement uses TRBV2 and TRBJ2-7; D is unclear. V was clipped by 4 bases and J by 0 bases, with 7 bases between them. CDR1 and CDR2 from the germline V gene are SNHLY and FYNNEI. The CDR3 contains 13 residues. The CDR3 here is CASSVYTSYEQYF. As DNA, the CDR3 is TGTGCCAGCAGTGTTTACACCTCCTACGAGCAGTACTTC.

This clonotype was recorded a few times. The gene calls are TRBV13 and TRBJ2-3; D may be TRBD2 (6 bases). The length of the CDR3 is 16 residues. Trimming removed 5 bases from V and 4 bases from J, with 19 bases in between. Germline V gene sequence: CDR1 PRHDT, CDR2 FYEKMQ (reference sequence). CDR3: CASSAEAGRGADTQYF. DNA for the CDR3: TGTGCCAGCAGCGCAGAAGCGGGCAGAGGGGCAGATACGCAGTATTTT.

CDR3 nucleotides: TGCGCCAGCAGCTTACAGGCCCGGGACACTGAAGCTTTCTTT. Translated: CASSLQARDTEAFF. This sequence joins TRBV5-1 and TRBJ1-1, with a weak D call TRBD1 (5 bases). CDR1 and CDR2 from the germline V gene are SGHRS and YFSETQ. Between the trimmed V and J ends, which lost 2 bases and 3 bases, there was a span of 11 bases. The CDR3 is 14 amino acids.

This clonotype was seen a single time. The chain employs TRBV5-4 and TRBJ2-2; 8 bases are shared with TRBD2. The CDR3 is 16 amino acids. CDR1 and CDR2 from the germline V gene are SGHNT and YYREEE (reference sequence). Trimming cost V 4 bases and J 6 bases; bases outside gene matches: 11. The DNA of the CDR3 is TGTGCCAGCAGCCCCCGGGGTAGCGGGAAGTCCGGGGAGCTGTTTTTT. Its protein is CASSPRGSGKSGELFF.

This chain joins TRBV6-1 and TRBJ1-1; tentatively, D is TRBD1 (5 bases). The CDR3 length is 13 residues. V was pared by 6 bases and J by 3 bases, with 11 bases between. Germline CDR1 reads MNHNS; CDR2 reads SASEGT. CDR3 in amino acids: CASRASGYTEAFF. CDR3 DNA sequence: TGTGCCAGCAGGGCATCAGGGTACACTGAAGCTTTCTTT.

The sample holds a few counts of this clonotype. The genes are TRBV6-5 and TRBJ1-1; D remains ambiguous. CDR3 size: 13 residues. The V gene lost 0 bases and the J gene lost 11 bases, with 13 bases spanning the gap. Germline-derived CDR1 and CDR2 are MNHEY and SVGAGI. CDR3 DNA sequence: TGTGCCAGCAGTTACTCGTTAACACGAGGGGCTTTCTTT. Its protein product is CASSYSLTRGAFF.

The rearrangement uses TRBV10-2 and TRBJ2-7; 11 nucleotides align to TRBD2. Germline lookup yields CDR1 WSHSY and CDR2 SAAADI. There are 14 residues in the CDR3. V lost 7 bases, J lost 5 bases, and 7 bases stayed unmatched. The CDR3 region has the DNA TGCGCCAGCAAAACTAGCGGGAGTACCGACGAGCAGTACTTC. Its translation: CASKTSGSTDEQYF.

This clonotype was recorded a few times. The chain has TRBV7-2 and TRBJ2-7; TRBD2 matches at 7 bases. Germline CDR1 SGHTA, CDR2 FQGNSA. The CDR3 is 15 residues long. With 4 bases clipped from V and 7 bases from J, the junction kept 13 bases outside the gene matches. The CDR3 here is CASSYMAGATGEQYF. CDR3 DNA: TGTGCCAGCAGCTATATGGCGGGAGCCACGGGGGAGCAGTACTTC.

This chain joins TRBV29-1 and TRBJ2-2; TRBD1 is a possible D gene (5 bases). Germline V CDR1 and CDR2: SQVTM, ANQGSEA. The CDR3 extends over 12 amino acids. V was shortened by 4 bases and J by 4 bases, with 7 bases between the two germline ends. Written as DNA, the CDR3 is TGCAGCGTTGGTAGGGGCACCGGGGAGCTGTTTTTT. This sequence encodes CSVGRGTGELFF.

The genes are TRBV5-1 and TRBJ2-3, with D possibly matching TRBD1 (6 bases). CDR1 is SGHRS, CDR2 YFSETQ, per germline. This CDR3 comprises 15 residues. Trimming pared 0 bases from V and 4 bases from J, leaving 12 bases between. The CDR3 spells CASSLERTGSDTQYF. The CDR3 coding sequence is TGCGCCAGCAGCTTGGAGCGTACAGGGTCAGATACGCAGTATTTT.

This clonotype was seen many times. V gene TRBV7-8 combines with J gene TRBJ2-5, with D perhaps given as TRBD1 or TRBD2 (5 bases each). CDR1 SGHVS and CDR2 FQNEAQ come from the germline V gene. The ends were cut back, 6 bases at V and 0 bases at J, with 17 bases in the middle. This CDR3 region has 16 residues. As DNA, the CDR3 is TGTGCCAGCAGTCCTGAGTCCGGGGACGACCAAGAGACCCAGTACTTC. Translation: CASSPESGDDQETQYF. Full variable domain (outside the CDR3, taken from reference TRBV7-8 and TRBJ2-5): GAGVSQSPRYKVAKRGQDVALRCDPISGHVSLFWYQQALGQGPEFLTYFQNEAQLDKSGLPSDRFFAERPEGSVSTLKIQRTQQEDSAVYLCASSPESGDDQETQYFGPGTRLLVL.

This clonotype has a count of ten or more. The chain recombines TRBV18 with TRBJ2-7; D may be TRBD1 (6 bases). V was clipped by 3 bases and J by 2 bases, with 17 bases between them. Per the germline V gene, CDR1 is KGHSH and CDR2 is LQKENI. The CDR3 is 16 residues long. CDR3: CASSPSQGTATYEQYF. In DNA, the CDR3 is TGTGCCAGCTCACCTTCCCAGGGGACGGCGACCTACGAGCAGTACTTC.

This clonotype was counted between two and nine times. The rearrangement joins TRBV24-1 to TRBJ2-1; 12 bases line up with TRBD2. The CDR3 totals 15 residues. The junction had 2 bases not matched to a gene; V was cut back by 4 bases and J by 5 bases. The germline V gene encodes CDR1 KGHDR and CDR2 SFDVKD. CDR3 residues: CATSDSSGRDNEQFF. The CDR3 bases are TGTGCCACCAGTGACTCTAGCGGGAGGGACAATGAGCAGTTCTTC.

In its sample, this clonotype was seen a few times. The chain has TRBV5-5 and TRBJ2-1; 8 bases line up with TRBD1. The CDR3 has 16 amino acids. Germline CDR1 and CDR2: SGHKS and YYEKEE (reference sequence). V lost 3 bases and J lost 2; bases outside the gene matches: 7. The CDR3 loop is CASSSLPGQAYNEQFF. Here the CDR3 DNA reads TGTGCCAGCAGCTCCCTTCCGGGACAGGCCTACAATGAGCAGTTCTTC.

The CDR3 is CASSYAVRTSGVETQYF. As DNA, the CDR3 is TGTGCCAGCAGTTACGCAGTGCGGACTAGCGGGGTCGAGACCCAGTACTTC. J is TRBJ2-5 and V is TRBV6-5; TRBD2 aligns across 12 bases. Germline V gives CDR1 MNHEY, CDR2 SVGAGI. J was trimmed by 5 bases and V by 2 bases; bases with no gene match: 9. This CDR3 has 17 amino acids.

The sample holds many counts of this clonotype. V is TRBV5-1 and J is TRBJ1-1, with unresolved D. V shed 1 base and J shed 3 bases, with 4 bases lying between them. CDR1 is SGHRS, CDR2 YFSETQ, per germline. The CDR3 spans 12 residues. CDR3 in DNA: TGCGCCAGCAGCTTGACTGACACTGAAGCTTTCTTT. Its protein product is CASSLTDTEAFF.

This clonotype was observed at least ten times. The V and J genes are TRBV29-1 and TRBJ1-1; 9 bases agree with TRBD1. CDR1 and CDR2 from the germline V gene are SQVTM and ANQGSEA. The CDR3 extends over 12 amino acids. With V trimmed by 4 bases and J by 8 bases, 5 bases remained unmatched. DNA for the CDR3: TGCAGCGTTGGGGGACAGGGACTAGAAGCTTTCTTT. Protein: CSVGGQGLEAFF.

The chain joins TRBV6-5 to TRBJ2-1, with D unclear. Germline V gene lookup returns CDR1 MNHEY and CDR2 SVGAGI. This CDR3 is 15 amino acids long. The germline V and J ends were trimmed by 0 bases and 7 bases, with 13 bases remaining between them. CDR3 DNA sequence: TGTGCCAGCAGTTACTCCGTGCTAGTAACGAATGAGCAGTTCTTC. It yields the protein CASSYSVLVTNEQFF.

The table lists this clonotype with a few counts. The chain uses TRBV13 and TRBJ1-3, with a possible D match to TRBD1 (6 bases). The CDR3 contains 16 residues. Germline V gives CDR1 PRHDT, CDR2 FYEKMQ (reference sequence). V lost 4 bases and J lost 0, with 13 bases in between. The CDR3 is CASSSSTGHSGNTIYF. The CDR3 DNA sequence: TGTGCCAGCAGCTCTTCGACAGGACACTCTGGAAACACCATATATTTT. The full variable domain, in which reference TRBV13 and TRBJ1-3 provide the parts outside the CDR3, is AAGVIQSPRHLIKEKRETATLKCYPIPRHDTVYWYQQGPGQDPQFLISFYEKMQSDKGSIPDRFSAQQFSDYHSELNMSSLELGDSALYFCASSSSTGHSGNTIYFGEGSWLTVV.

This clonotype has ten or more counts. V usage is TRBV6-1 and J usage is TRBJ2-3; no firm D call. The V end was cut by 5 bases, the J end by 6 bases, with 15 bases between. The CDR3 runs to 14 residues. Germline loops: CDR1 MNHNS, CDR2 SASEGT. The DNA of the CDR3 is TGTGCCAGCAGTCACGAGGAGCGCCCCGATACGCAGTATTTT. Translation gives CASSHEERPDTQYF.